This T cell receptor (beta chain) originates from a study of blood T cell repertoires in COVID-19. Study information: The United States, Italy and Spain provided the acute and convalescent COVID-19 samples. T cells, B-cell-depleted T cells, or PBMCs provided the cDNA or gDNA that served as material.

Original handling: Estimation of nucleated cell counts was performed using reference gene primer amplification. The table came from immunoSEQ multiplex PCR; TCRdb's copy has only in-frame clones and leaves some out. The V and J calls and the clone size are those of that table, but D and trimming were determined from the DNA. Among about 320,000 clones, 86% were seen once, and the ten largest hold 1.5% to 2%. The sample consisted of peripheral blood. The receptor was isolated from a woman between 50 and 59 years old with acute or convalescent COVID-19.

The CDR3 coding sequence is TGCGCCAGCAGTCATCGGACAGGGTACCAGCCCCAGCATTTT. Amino acid sequence: CASSHRTGYQPQHF. The J gene is TRBJ1-5, the V gene TRBV23-1, with 8 bases that match TRBD1. TRBV23-1 carries the ORF label, with uncertain function. V trimming: 3 bases; J trimming: 7 bases; junction bases outside the gene matches: 5. The CDR3 totals 14 residues.